One T cell receptor (beta chain) is described in this entry. The sample is drawn from a study of CD8 T cells in Susac syndrome. V shed 2 bases and J shed 4 bases, with 15 bases lying between them. This CDR3 region has 16 residues. In germline, CDR1 is SNHLY, CDR2 FYNNEI. Random hexamers primed reverse transcription of about 0.45 to 1 ug RNA. MiXCR, run by TCRdb on the immunoSEQ multiplex PCR reads, gives a single entry per CDR3 protein. The sample records 95,000 to 150,000 distinct CDR3 sequences, roughly 95% being singletons. The sequencing sample was made of CD4+ T cells from PBMCs. The receptor was isolated from a human donor with Susac syndrome. This chain links TRBV2 with TRBJ1-5; D is possibly TRBD1 (6 bases). The CDR3: CASSESGDLGNQPQHF. The CDR3 DNA reads TGTGCCAGCAGTGAATCAGGGGATCTGGGTAATCAGCCCCAGCATTTT.